This record looks at one T cell receptor beta chain sequence and its context. TCRdb passed the 5' RACE reads through MiXCR, listing each CDR3 protein once. The table has some 51,000 distinct CDR3 sequences, under 15% seen once; the top ten hold more than 8%. This sample was included in a study of early T cells in non-severe SARS-CoV-2 infection. The sequences come from whole blood, collected at baseline. The clonotype was recovered from an adult who was a healthcare worker with PCR-confirmed SARS-CoV-2 infection or an uninfected control (not recorded which).

In DNA form, the CDR3 reads TGTGCCAGCAGTAACGACAGGGGGAGAAATCAGCCCCAGCATTTT. Translated: CASSNDRGRNQPQHF. V gene TRBV27 combines with J gene TRBJ1-5, with TRBD1 matching over 9 bases. Trimming removed 5 bases from V and 4 bases from J; junction bases left unmatched: 6. CDR1 and CDR2 (germline): MNHEY, SMNVEV (reference sequence). This CDR3 spans 15 amino acids.